This entry is about one T cell receptor beta chain. The target antigen is unknown. TCRdb reprocessed the RT-PCR reads with MiXCR, giving one entry per CDR3 protein. The repertoire holds roughly 170,000 distinct CDR3 sequences, with approximately 8.7% as singletons. V gave up 0 bases and J gave up 10 bases, with 19 bases separating them. The CDR3 extends over 15 amino acids. Germline V gene sequence: CDR1 DFQATT, CDR2 SNEGSKA (reference sequence). This specimen belongs to a study of response to subunit inactivated influenza vaccine. Study conclusions and caveats: Authors proposed each seasonal influenza vaccination draws in few new T cells.

The input for sequencing was non-naive T cells sorted from PBMCs, taken on the day of vaccination. This rearrangement joins TRBV20-1 to TRBJ2-1, with D perhaps matching TRBD1 (6 bases). The clonotype was recovered from a man between 45 and 60 years old who received an inactivated influenza vaccine. CDR3 loop: CSARDSRDSRGEQFF. CDR3 coding DNA: TGCAGTGCTAGAGATAGTCGGGATTCGAGGGGGGAGCAGTTCTTC.